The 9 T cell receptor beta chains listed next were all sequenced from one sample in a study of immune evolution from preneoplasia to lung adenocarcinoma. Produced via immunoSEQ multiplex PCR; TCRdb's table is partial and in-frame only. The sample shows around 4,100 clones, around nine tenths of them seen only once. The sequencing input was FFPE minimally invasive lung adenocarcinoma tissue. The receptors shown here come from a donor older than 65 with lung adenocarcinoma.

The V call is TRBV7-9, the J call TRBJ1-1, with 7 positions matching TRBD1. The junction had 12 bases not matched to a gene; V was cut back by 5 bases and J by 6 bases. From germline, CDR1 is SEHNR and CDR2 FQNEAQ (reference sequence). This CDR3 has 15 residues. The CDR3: CASSNTRQGSPEAFF. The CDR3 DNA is TGTGCCAGCAGCAATACTCGACAGGGTAGCCCTGAAGCTTTCTTT. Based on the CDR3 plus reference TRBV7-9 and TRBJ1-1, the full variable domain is DTGVSQNPRHKITKRGQNVTFRCDPISEHNRLYWYRQTLGQGPEFLTYFQNEAQLEKSRLLSDRFSAERPKGSFSTLEIQRTEQGDSAMYLCASSNTRQGSPEAFFGQGTRLTVV.

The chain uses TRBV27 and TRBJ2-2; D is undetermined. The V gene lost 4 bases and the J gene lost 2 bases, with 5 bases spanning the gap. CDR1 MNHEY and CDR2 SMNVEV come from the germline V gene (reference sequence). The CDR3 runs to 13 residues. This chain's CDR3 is CASSYPNTGELFF. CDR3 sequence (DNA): TGTGCCAGCAGTTACCCAAACACCGGGGAGCTGTTTTTT.

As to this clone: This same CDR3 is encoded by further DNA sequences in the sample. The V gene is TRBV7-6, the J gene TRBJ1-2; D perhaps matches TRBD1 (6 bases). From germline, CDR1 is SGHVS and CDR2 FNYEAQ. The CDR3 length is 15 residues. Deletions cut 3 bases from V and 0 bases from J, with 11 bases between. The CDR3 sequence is CASSLSGATNYGYTF. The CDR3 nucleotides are TGTGCCAGCAGCTTGTCAGGGGCGACTAACTATGGCTACACCTTC.

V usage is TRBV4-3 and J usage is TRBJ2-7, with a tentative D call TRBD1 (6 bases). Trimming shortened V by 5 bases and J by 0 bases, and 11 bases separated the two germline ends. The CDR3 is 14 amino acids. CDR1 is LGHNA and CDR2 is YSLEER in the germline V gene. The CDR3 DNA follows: TGCGCCAGCAGCAGGGGGAGAAGCTCCTACGAGCAGTACTTC. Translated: CASSRGRSSYEQYF.

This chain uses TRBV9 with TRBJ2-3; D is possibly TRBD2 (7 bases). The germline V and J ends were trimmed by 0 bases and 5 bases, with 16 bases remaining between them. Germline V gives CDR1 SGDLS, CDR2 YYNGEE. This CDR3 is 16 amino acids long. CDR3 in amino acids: CASSVVGGGPVDTQYF. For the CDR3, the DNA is TGTGCCAGCAGCGTAGTAGGGGGAGGGCCGGTAGATACGCAGTATTTT. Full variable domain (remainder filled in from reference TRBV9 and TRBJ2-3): DSGVTQTPKHLITATGQRVTLRCSPRSGDLSVYWYQQSLDQGLQFLIQYYNGEERAKGNILERFSAQQFPDLHSELNLSSLELGDSALYFCASSVVGGGPVDTQYFGPGTRLTVL.

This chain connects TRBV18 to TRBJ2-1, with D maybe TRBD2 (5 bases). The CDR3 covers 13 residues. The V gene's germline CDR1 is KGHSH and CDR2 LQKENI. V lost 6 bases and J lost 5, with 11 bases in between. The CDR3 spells CASSQRVDNEQFF. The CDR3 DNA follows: TGTGCCAGCTCGCAGAGGGTAGACAATGAGCAGTTCTTC.

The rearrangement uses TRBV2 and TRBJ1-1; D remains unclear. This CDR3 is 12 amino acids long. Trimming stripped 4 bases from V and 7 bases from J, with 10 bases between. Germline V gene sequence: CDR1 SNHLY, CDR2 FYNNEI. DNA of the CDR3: TGTGCCAGCAGTGTGGTTACTCTTGAAGCTTTCTTT. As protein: CASSVVTLEAFF.

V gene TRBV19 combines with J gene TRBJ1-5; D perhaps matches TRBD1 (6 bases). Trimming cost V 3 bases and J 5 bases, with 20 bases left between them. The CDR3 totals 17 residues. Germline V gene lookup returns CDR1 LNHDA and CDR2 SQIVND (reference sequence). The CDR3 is CASSIEGGGQWYQPQHF. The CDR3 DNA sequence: TGTGCCAGTAGTATCGAGGGGGGAGGGCAGTGGTATCAGCCCCAGCATTTT.

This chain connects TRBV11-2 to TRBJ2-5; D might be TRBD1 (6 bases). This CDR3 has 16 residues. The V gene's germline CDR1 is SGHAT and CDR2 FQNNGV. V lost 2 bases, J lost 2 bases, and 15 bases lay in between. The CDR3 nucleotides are TGTGCCAGCAGCTTATTGGGGGCGCGTCTACAAGAGACCCAGTACTTC. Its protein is CASSLLGARLQETQYF.